The 9 T cell receptor beta chains presented below share a single source sample, sequenced in a study of naive and memory T cell subsets. Four PCR rounds used nested alpha and beta constant region primers plus the SP2 primer. From the UMI-ligation and nested PCR reads, TCRdb called clonotypes with MiXCR, one entry per CDR3 protein. The sample holds tens of thousands of distinct CDR3 sequences; more than 9.5% are singletons and the top ten take less than 4%. Treatment of the sample: skin biopsy from PPD injection site in Mantoux-positive individual. The library had UMIs added by 3' ligation of an oligonucleotide to TCR cDNA. Sequenced here: skin, sampled from a tuberculin skin test site. These receptor sequences come from an adult in good health.

J is TRBJ1-1 and V is TRBV12-3 or TRBV12-4, with 9 nucleotides matching TRBD1. CDR3 size: 15 residues. The V gene end was trimmed by 5 bases and the J gene end by 5 bases; junction bases not matched to a gene: 9. The CDR3 bases are TGTGCCAGCAGTCCGCGGACAGGGGCGGTGACTGAAGCTTTCTTT. Protein sequence: CASSPRTGAVTEAFF.

V is TRBV10-3 and J is TRBJ2-4; no reliable D call. This CDR3 has 12 amino acids. With 9 bases removed from V and 0 bases from J, the gap between germline ends came to 6 bases. CDR1 is ENHRY, CDR2 SYGVKD, per germline. The CDR3 region has the DNA TGTGCCATTGGGATAGCCAAAAACATTCAGTACTTC. Its translation: CAIGIAKNIQYF.

In its sample, this clonotype was seen many times. The rearrangement joins TRBV12-3 or TRBV12-4 to TRBJ2-3, with D uncertain. Trimming took off 4 bases at V and 4 bases at J, with 6 bases between the two ends. The CDR3 length is 12 residues. CDR3 region: CASSSLPDTQYF. In DNA form, the CDR3 reads TGTGCCAGCAGTTCCCTGCCAGATACGCAGTATTTT.

This clonotype was detected ten times or more. The rearrangement joins TRBV12-3 or TRBV12-4 to TRBJ1-5; 7 nucleotides match TRBD1. V was pared by 6 bases and J by 3 bases, with 5 bases of the junction left unmatched. This CDR3 contains 14 residues. CDR3 DNA: TGTGCCAGCAGAGACGACAGGGACAATCAGCCCCAGCATTTT. It encodes CASRDDRDNQPQHF.

This clonotype was counted only a few times. V gene TRBV6-1 combines with J gene TRBJ1-2; 7 nucleotides align to TRBD1. The CDR3 consists of 13 residues. V gave up 2 bases and J gave up 8 bases; unmatched junction bases: 5. CDR1 is MNHNS and CDR2 is SASEGT in the germline V gene. The CDR3 DNA reads TGTGCCAGCAGTGAATCGACAGGGAGGGGCTACACCTTC. It encodes CASSESTGRGYTF.

About this clonotype itself: A much larger clone lies a single base off, so this may be a read error. In nucleotides, the CDR3 is TGTACCAGCAGGGACGGTGGAACTAATGAAAAACTGTTTTTT. Translating it yields CTSRDGGTNEKLFF. The chain links TRBV6-1 to TRBJ1-4, with D perhaps TRBD1 (5 bases). Looked up from germline, CDR1 is MNHNS and CDR2 is SASEGT. The CDR3 consists of 14 residues.

The V call is TRBV12-3 or TRBV12-4, the J call TRBJ2-2, with TRBD1 matching 9 bases. V lost 7 bases and J lost 0; bases outside the gene matches: 6. This CDR3 spans 16 amino acids. The CDR3 spells CASTSGQGTNTGELFF. CDR3 nucleotides: TGTGCCAGCACCAGCGGACAGGGGACGAACACCGGGGAGCTGTTTTTT.

The chain employs TRBV27 and TRBJ2-7, with D perhaps given as TRBD1 or TRBD2 (6 bases each). The ends were cut back, 6 bases at V and 2 bases at J, with 14 bases in the middle. The CDR3 length is 14 residues. CDR1 and CDR2 (germline): MNHEY, SMNVEV (reference sequence). CDR3 DNA: TGTGCCAGCAGGGGGGTAGGGGGGCCCTACGAGCAGTACTTC. Translation: CASRGVGGPYEQYF.

The rearrangement uses TRBV12-3 or TRBV12-4 and TRBJ1-6; maybe TRBD1 (5 bases). CDR3 size: 15 residues. V was trimmed by 3 bases and J by 5 bases, leaving 11 bases between them. CDR3 loop: CASSFAGWNNSPLHF. The CDR3 bases are TGTGCCAGCAGTTTCGCAGGGTGGAATAATTCACCCCTCCACTTT.